A selection of T cell receptor beta chains follows, all from one sample in a study of CXCR3-negative and CXCR3-positive naive CD8 T cells. From its re-call of the 5' RACE reads, TCRdb lists each CDR3 protein once, without DNA. The sample table sets out around 95,000 distinct CDR3 sequences. Sequenced sample: naive CXCR3+ CD8+ T cells from blood. These receptors all come from a human donor in good health. Some clones in this sample may be carry-over from other donors' samples. Both conserved end residues are part of each CDR3.

V gene: TRBV7-9
J gene: TRBJ1-5
CDR3 protein: CASAVGNQPQHF

V gene: TRBV7-9
J gene: TRBJ2-7
CDR3 protein: CASSSGTGGREQYF

V gene: TRBV20-1
J gene: TRBJ2-7
CDR3 protein: CSAREQGGYEQYF

V gene: TRBV5-6
J gene: TRBJ2-5
CDR3 protein: CASSLSAARGQETQYF

V gene: TRBV28
J gene: TRBJ1-2
CDR3 protein: CASSAYVGRVEYGYTF

V gene: TRBV7-7
J gene: TRBJ2-1
CDR3 protein: CASSLRGAARGNEQFF

V gene: TRBV27
J gene: TRBJ2-3
CDR3 protein: CASSTLIAPGGEDTQYF

V gene: TRBV4-3
J gene: TRBJ2-7
CDR3 protein: CASSQAAYLRYEQYF

V gene: TRBV7-2
J gene: TRBJ2-7
CDR3 protein: CASRWEGHYEQYF

V gene: TRBV25-1
J gene: TRBJ2-7
CDR3 protein: CASSAGAGYEQYF

V gene: TRBV7-9
J gene: TRBJ2-7
CDR3 protein: CASRGGQSYEQYF

V gene: TRBV27
J gene: TRBJ1-2
CDR3 protein: CASSLFDGNNYGYTF

V gene: TRBV6-5
J gene: TRBJ1-1
CDR3 protein: CASSADRGGTEAFF

V gene: TRBV7-8
J gene: TRBJ2-3
CDR3 protein: CASSLARGDRTDTQYF

V gene: TRBV7-8
J gene: TRBJ1-3
CDR3 protein: CASVDHLTGNTIYF

V gene: TRBV12-3/TRBV12-4
J gene: TRBJ2-7
CDR3 protein: CASSFGASSYEQYF

V gene: TRBV4-2
J gene: TRBJ2-7
CDR3 protein: CASSQETSGGPSYEQYF

V gene: TRBV4-2
J gene: TRBJ2-3
CDR3 protein: CASSQSQREDTQYF

V gene: TRBV29-1
J gene: TRBJ1-1
CDR3 protein: CSVVPTGRAVSTEAFF

V gene: TRBV6-1
J gene: TRBJ2-1
CDR3 protein: CASSATGLAGGPKNEQFF

V gene: TRBV28
J gene: TRBJ2-5
CDR3 protein: CASRRGLAGALETQYF

V gene: TRBV7-3
J gene: TRBJ2-1
CDR3 protein: CASSLSGGGLSYNEQFF

V gene: TRBV25-1
J gene: TRBJ1-5
CDR3 protein: CASSEYLGVQPQHF

V gene: TRBV5-1
J gene: TRBJ2-1
CDR3 protein: CASSLGTPSYNEQFF

V gene: TRBV5-5
J gene: TRBJ2-7
CDR3 protein: CASSLPAGAYEQYF

V gene: TRBV4-1
J gene: TRBJ1-3
CDR3 protein: CASSQDQFPGPGNTIYF